Below are 14 T cell receptor beta chains sequenced from a single sample in a study of T cells in Graves' hyperthyroidism and ophthalmopathy. It was RNA transcripts that yielded the amplified TCR beta CDR3 regions. The HTBI primer set was used in a first-round RT-PCR of the TCR CDR3. TCRdb analysed the multiplex PCR reads with MiXCR anew, one entry per CDR3 protein. The sample holds roughly 420,000 distinct CDR3 sequences; roughly 14% are singletons and the top ten take around 7%. The sample comprised blood. The origin of the receptors is a young woman with Graves' hyperthyroidism.

There are many counts of this clonotype. This chain's CDR3 is CASSLGRTGDREKLFF. CDR3 sequence (DNA): TGTGCCAGCAGCCTGGGGCGGACAGGGGATCGGGAAAAACTGTTTTTT. This chain uses TRBV12-3 or TRBV12-4 with TRBJ1-4, with TRBD1 matching over 9 bases. Trimming took 6 bases from V and 8 from J; bases not matched to a gene: 13. This CDR3 comprises 16 residues.

The genes are TRBV5-1 and TRBJ2-5; D is perhaps TRBD2 (6 bases). The CDR3 sequence is 17 residues long. V lost 2 bases, J lost 5 bases, and 22 bases lay in between. The V gene's germline CDR1 is SGHRS and CDR2 YFSETQ. The CDR3 bases are TGCGCCAGCAGCTTAAACGTCCATCGGCGGGACGGGGAGACCCAGTACTTC. Protein product: CASSLNVHRRDGETQYF. Full variable domain (missing parts from reference TRBV5-1 and TRBJ2-5): KAGVTQTPRYLIKTRGQQVTLSCSPISGHRSVSWYQQTPGQGLQFLFEYFSETQRNKGNFPGRFSGRQFSNSRSEMNVSTLELGDSALYLCASSLNVHRRDGETQYFGPGTRLLVL.

This clonotype was picked up many times. This chain uses TRBV2 with TRBJ1-2; no clear D gene. This CDR3 spans 16 amino acids. CDR1 and CDR2 (germline): SNHLY, FYNNEI. Trimming cost V 6 bases and J 9 bases, with 26 bases left between them. This CDR3 reads CASRAFLLDPSISYTF. The CDR3 DNA follows: TGTGCCAGCAGGGCTTTCCTCCTTGACCCCTCTATAAGCTACACCTTC. Full variable domain (remainder filled in from reference TRBV2 and TRBJ1-2): EPEVTQTPSHQVTQMGQEVILRCVPISNHLYFYWYRQILGQKVEFLVSFYNNEISEKSEIFDDQFSVERPDGSNFTLKIRSTKLEDSAMYFCASRAFLLDPSISYTFGSGTRLTVV.

In its sample, this clonotype was seen many times. The genes are TRBV28 and TRBJ2-2; perhaps TRBD2 as D (6 bases). The CDR3 extends over 14 amino acids. V gave up 6 bases and J gave up 6 bases, with 14 bases separating them. Looked up from germline, CDR1 is MDHEN and CDR2 is SYDVKM. CDR3 bases: TGTGCCAGCAGCTCCCGGGGAGGCGCCGGGGAGCTGTTTTTT. Its translation is CASSSRGGAGELFF.

The rearrangement uses TRBV20-1 and TRBJ1-1; 8 bases fit TRBD1. Germline trimming cut 1 base from V and 1 base from J; bases unmatched to any gene: 5. This CDR3 region has 15 residues. CDR1 and CDR2 (germline): DFQATT, SNEGSKA (reference sequence). The CDR3 loop is CSARAGTGANTEAFF. In DNA, the CDR3 is TGCAGTGCTAGAGCCGGGACAGGAGCGAACACTGAAGCTTTCTTT.

This clonotype was seen many times. The chain recombines TRBV11-3 with TRBJ2-3; TRBD1 aligns across 10 bases. CDR1 and CDR2 from the germline V gene are SGHNT and YENEEA. The CDR3 runs 15 residues. Germline trimming cut 5 bases from V and 5 bases from J; bases unmatched to any gene: 7. CDR3 protein: CASSLGTGAQDTQYF. The CDR3 nucleotides are TGTGCCAGCAGCCTCGGGACAGGGGCACAAGATACGCAGTATTTT.

At least ten counts were recorded for this clonotype. The V and J genes are TRBV10-3 and TRBJ1-6; 7 bases agree with TRBD1. The CDR3 runs 15 residues. Germline CDR1 reads ENHRY; CDR2 reads SYGVKD. V gave up 0 bases and J gave up 8 bases; unmatched junction bases: 4. This chain's CDR3 is CAISESAGGDSPLHF. The CDR3 nucleotides are TGTGCCATCAGTGAGTCTGCAGGGGGAGATTCACCCCTCCACTTT.

This clonotype was seen repeatedly, ten times or more. The chain uses TRBV6-1 and TRBJ2-7; 8 bases align to TRBD1. Germline values: CDR1 MNHNS, CDR2 SASEGT. V lost 11 bases and J lost 5; bases outside the gene matches: 14. The CDR3 is made up of 14 amino acids. The CDR3 sequence is CAARSDRVSHEQYF. Written as DNA, the CDR3 is TGTGCCGCCCGCTCGGACAGGGTTTCCCACGAGCAGTACTTC.

This clonotype showed up just a few times. Germline is not matched at one junction end, which may reflect a read error. This chain links TRBV7-7 with TRBJ2-5, with 7 bases matching TRBD2. This CDR3 region has 13 residues. Germline lookup yields CDR1 SSHAT and CDR2 FNYEAQ (reference sequence). The CDR3 spells CASSRTAGETQYF. The CDR3 DNA is TGTGCTAGCAGCCGAACAGCGGGGGAGACCCAGTACTTC.

The V and J genes are TRBV9 and TRBJ1-4; D gene unclear. Deletions cut 0 bases from V and 8 bases from J, with 11 bases between. Germline V lookup: CDR1 SGDLS, CDR2 YYNGEE. The CDR3 sequence is 14 residues long. DNA of the CDR3: TGTGCCAGCAGCGTAGGAGCCGGCGGGGAAAAACTGTTTTTT. Its translation: CASSVGAGGEKLFF.

There are many counts of this clonotype. V usage is TRBV2 and J usage is TRBJ1-2, with TRBD1 as a possible D gene (5 bases). With 7 bases removed from V and 3 bases from J, the gap between germline ends came to 15 bases. There are 14 residues in the CDR3. Germline V gene lookup returns CDR1 SNHLY and CDR2 FYNNEI. The CDR3, as DNA: TGTGCCAGCAAAGGGGCAAGGATCGACTATGGCTACACCTTC. This sequence encodes CASKGARIDYGYTF.

This clonotype appeared many times. The V call is TRBV7-9, the J call TRBJ2-2; 10 nucleotides agree with TRBD2. The CDR3 is made up of 18 amino acids. Germline V gives CDR1 SEHNR, CDR2 FQNEAQ (reference sequence). V was clipped by 5 bases and J by 8 bases; unmatched bases: 17. The CDR3 sequence: CASSPRRSGRALMGELFF. The CDR3 DNA follows: TGTGCCAGCAGCCCCCGTCGGAGCGGGAGGGCCCTCATGGGGGAGCTGTTTTTT.

The chain couples TRBV6-2 or TRBV6-3 to TRBJ1-2; D gene uncertain. CDR3 length equals 15 residues. With 2 bases removed from V and 5 bases from J, the gap between germline ends came to 15 bases. Germline CDR1 MNHEY, CDR2 SVGEGT. The CDR3 is CASSYLTPRGYGYTF. CDR3 DNA sequence: TGTGCCAGCAGTTACCTCACTCCCCGAGGGTATGGCTACACCTTC.

This clonotype was counted at least ten times. The missing conserved phenylalanine or tryptophan at the end of this CDR3 makes a read error likely. This chain connects TRBV15 to TRBJ1-1, with 7 bases identical to TRBD1. Germline V lookup: CDR1 LNHNV, CDR2 YYDKDF (reference sequence). The length of the CDR3 is 15 residues. J gave up 2 bases and V 0 bases, and 3 bases lay outside the gene matches. CDR3 sequence reads: CATSRDRQGNTEAFV. The CDR3 nucleotides are TGTGCCACCAGCAGAGACCGACAGGGAAACACTGAAGCTTTCGTT.